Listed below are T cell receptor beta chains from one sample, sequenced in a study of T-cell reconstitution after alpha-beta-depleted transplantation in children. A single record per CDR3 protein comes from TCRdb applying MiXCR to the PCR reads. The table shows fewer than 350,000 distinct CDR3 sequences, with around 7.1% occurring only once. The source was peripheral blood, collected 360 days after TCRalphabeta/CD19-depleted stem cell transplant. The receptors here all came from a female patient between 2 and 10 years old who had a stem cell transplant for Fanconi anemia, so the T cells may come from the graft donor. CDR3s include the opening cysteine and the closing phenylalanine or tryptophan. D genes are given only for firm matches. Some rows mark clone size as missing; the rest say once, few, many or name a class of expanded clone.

CASSIDRRPIQETQYF,many,TRBV5-6,TRBJ2-5,-
CASSYRQVSADTQYF,many,TRBV6-5,TRBJ2-3,-
CATSRDSTPQETQYF,many,TRBV15,TRBJ2-5,-
CSVSSGGDMWTEAFF,many,TRBV29-1,TRBJ1-1,TRBD1
CASSLRSAIEQGQRESAFF,-,TRBV5-1,TRBJ1-1,TRBD1
CASSLRTYGYTF,-,TRBV28,TRBJ1-2,-
CASSAGTELFEPQHF,many,TRBV19,TRBJ1-5,-
CSAPGAAQETQYF,few,TRBV20-1,TRBJ2-5,-
CASSLSDGFFTDTQYF,few,TRBV7-9,TRBJ2-3,-
CASSQVVDEQFF,few,TRBV7-6,TRBJ2-1,-
CASSKNSYNEQFF,many,TRBV3-1,TRBJ2-1,-
CSARPYPGLGVQETQYF,few,TRBV20-1,TRBJ2-5,-
CAWSKGFNQPQHF,-,TRBV30,TRBJ1-5,-
CASSFSSPWGTNEKLFF,many,TRBV7-8,TRBJ1-4,-
CSAVAGGNYEQYF,many,TRBV20-1,TRBJ2-7,TRBD2
CASSLASPDTQYF,many,TRBV5-1,TRBJ2-3,-
CASSQSGDTQYF,many,TRBV11-3,TRBJ2-3,-
CASSLKQFNEQFF,many,TRBV12-3/TRBV12-4,TRBJ2-1,-
CACHSAYNEQFF,many,TRBV27,TRBJ2-1,-
CASSLSAGLDTQYF,many,TRBV12-3/TRBV12-4,TRBJ2-3,-
CASSLHASGVSYNEQFF,-,TRBV11-2,TRBJ2-1,TRBD2
CASSFLGQGAFLNEQFF,few,TRBV7-2,TRBJ2-1,TRBD1
CSARAGGEKLFF,many,TRBV20-1,TRBJ1-4,-
CASGPSAVSGANVLTF,few,TRBV6-1,TRBJ2-6,-
CASSLWQGRETQYF,few,TRBV5-1,TRBJ2-5,-
CSATGLAGGSTDTQYF,many,TRBV20-1,TRBJ2-3,TRBD2
CASSIKGPGQLTDTQYF,many,TRBV19,TRBJ2-3,-
CAISGGQAKETQYF,many,TRBV10-3,TRBJ2-5,TRBD1
CASSLARTADGYTF,few,TRBV7-9,TRBJ1-2,-
CASSIPLDSEQFF,many,TRBV12-3/TRBV12-4,TRBJ2-1,-
CASSLKEPQHF,many,TRBV28,TRBJ1-5,-
CASGWGVGNTIYF,many,TRBV12-5,TRBJ1-3,-
CASSLLGTGHEAFF,many,TRBV5-1,TRBJ1-1,TRBD1
CASSQDRGIAEAFF,many,TRBV4-3,TRBJ1-1,-
CASREGGAGELFF,many,TRBV12-3/TRBV12-4,TRBJ2-2,TRBD2
CSARDGGLAGVYNEQFF,many,TRBV20-1,TRBJ2-1,TRBD2
CSARDPGRLGDLEHNEQFF,many,TRBV20-1,TRBJ2-1,-
CSVTGGNEQFF,many,TRBV29-1,TRBJ2-1,-
CASSVAGTRGYNEQFF,many,TRBV6-1,TRBJ2-1,TRBD2
CASSYPGQQVNQPQHF,few,TRBV6-5,TRBJ1-5,TRBD1
CASSPHSGGHNEQFF,-,TRBV7-3,TRBJ2-1,TRBD2
CASSQPGAGSPLHF,many,TRBV3-1,TRBJ1-6,-
CASSYSKGQLPPYNEQFF,many,TRBV6-5,TRBJ2-1,-